Listed below are T cell receptor beta chains from one sample, sequenced in a study of CD8 T cells in Susac syndrome. TCRdb ran MiXCR on the immunoSEQ multiplex PCR reads and lists one entry per CDR3 protein. This table holds approximately 190,000 distinct CDR3 sequences, approximately 94% found once. The specimen sequenced was CD4+ T cells from PBMCs. These receptors came from a human donor with Susac syndrome. Both conserved end residues are part of each CDR3. Each record gives: CDR3 DNA, CDR3 protein, D gene, J gene, clone size, V gene. D genes are given only for firm matches. Some rows have no size entry. The others give once, few or many, or a class for an expanded clone.

cdr3_nt: TGTGCCACAGGGGGCGGCGAGCAGTACTTC
cdr3_aa: CATGGGEQYF
d_call: TRBD1
j_call: TRBJ2-7
clone_size: .
v_call: TRBV30

cdr3_nt: TGCAGTGGGCGACAGGGCCCCTACGAGCAGTACTTC
cdr3_aa: CSGRQGPYEQYF
d_call: TRBD1
j_call: TRBJ2-7
clone_size: .
v_call: TRBV20-1

cdr3_nt: TGTGCCAGCAGCTTAGGGCAGGGTTTGGAGGAGACCCAGTACTTC
cdr3_aa: CASSLGQGLEETQYF
d_call: .
j_call: TRBJ2-5
clone_size: .
v_call: TRBV7-9

cdr3_nt: TGCAGTGCTAGGGGCGCAGTGGGGGGCTCCTACGAGCAGTACTTC
cdr3_aa: CSARGAVGGSYEQYF
d_call: .
j_call: TRBJ2-7
clone_size: .
v_call: TRBV20-1

cdr3_nt: TGTGCCAGCAGTTTATGGCGGGGGGAGCAAGAGACCCAGTACTTC
cdr3_aa: CASSLWRGEQETQYF
d_call: TRBD2
j_call: TRBJ2-5
clone_size: .
v_call: TRBV12-3/TRBV12-4

cdr3_nt: TGTGCCAGCAGTCAGGACAGGTCCGATCAGCCCCAGCATTTT
cdr3_aa: CASSQDRSDQPQHF
d_call: TRBD1
j_call: TRBJ1-5
clone_size: .
v_call: TRBV27

cdr3_nt: TGTGCCAGTAGTACGCAACCACAGGGACTTGGCACTGAAGCTTTCTTT
cdr3_aa: CASSTQPQGLGTEAFF
d_call: .
j_call: TRBJ1-1
clone_size: once
v_call: TRBV19

cdr3_nt: TGTGCCAGCAGCGTTGGGAGGGGAGGACAGCCCCAGCATTTT
cdr3_aa: CASSVGRGGQPQHF
d_call: .
j_call: TRBJ1-5
clone_size: .
v_call: TRBV7-9

cdr3_nt: TGTGCCGACTCAGCGAGCGGGGGAGATACGCAGTATTTT
cdr3_aa: CADSASGGDTQYF
d_call: TRBD2
j_call: TRBJ2-3
clone_size: .
v_call: TRBV12-3/TRBV12-4

cdr3_nt: TGTGCCTGGAGTGCCCCCGGGGCCTATACGACACCCCTCCACTTT
cdr3_aa: CAWSAPGAYTTPLHF
d_call: .
j_call: TRBJ1-6
clone_size: .
v_call: TRBV30

cdr3_nt: TGTGCCAGCAGCTCTCAGGACAGGATTAATTCACCCCTCCACTTT
cdr3_aa: CASSSQDRINSPLHF
d_call: TRBD1
j_call: TRBJ1-6
clone_size: .
v_call: TRBV7-9

cdr3_nt: TGTGCCAGCACCTGGGACAGCTTTAATTCACCCCTCCACTTT
cdr3_aa: CASTWDSFNSPLHF
d_call: TRBD1
j_call: TRBJ1-6
clone_size: .
v_call: TRBV12-3/TRBV12-4

cdr3_nt: TGTGCCAGCAGCTCCCCGACAGGGGTGGGTACTGAAGCTTTCTTT
cdr3_aa: CASSSPTGVGTEAFF
d_call: TRBD1
j_call: TRBJ1-1
clone_size: .
v_call: TRBV7-2

cdr3_nt: TGCGCCAGCAGCCAAGGGGGTGCGGGGGCGACCTACGAGCAGTACTTC
cdr3_aa: CASSQGGAGATYEQYF
d_call: .
j_call: TRBJ2-7
clone_size: .
v_call: TRBV4-1

cdr3_nt: TGCGCCAGCAGCTTGGGACAGGGGGATGGGGGCGAGCAGTACTTC
cdr3_aa: CASSLGQGDGGEQYF
d_call: TRBD1
j_call: TRBJ2-7
clone_size: .
v_call: TRBV5-1

cdr3_nt: TGCAGTGCTGGTTTTGGCTACACCTTC
cdr3_aa: CSAGFGYTF
d_call: .
j_call: TRBJ1-2
clone_size: once
v_call: TRBV20-1

cdr3_nt: TGCAGTGCTAGGATCGGGGAAAAACTGTTTTTT
cdr3_aa: CSARIGEKLFF
d_call: .
j_call: TRBJ1-4
clone_size: .
v_call: TRBV20-1

cdr3_nt: TGTGCCACCAGCAGGGAAGAGACCCAGTACTTC
cdr3_aa: CATSREETQYF
d_call: .
j_call: TRBJ2-5
clone_size: .
v_call: TRBV15

cdr3_nt: TGTGCCAGCACCCCCCCCGGTAATAATGAAAAACTGTTTTTT
cdr3_aa: CASTPPGNNEKLFF
d_call: .
j_call: TRBJ1-4
clone_size: .
v_call: TRBV7-9

cdr3_nt: TGTGCCAGTAGCAGCGTCGGGACAGGAACGCAGTATTTT
cdr3_aa: CASSSVGTGTQYF
d_call: TRBD1
j_call: TRBJ2-3
clone_size: .
v_call: TRBV19

cdr3_nt: TGTGCCTGGAACCGACAGGGAAGGACTGAAGCTTTCTTT
cdr3_aa: CAWNRQGRTEAFF
d_call: TRBD1
j_call: TRBJ1-1
clone_size: .
v_call: TRBV30

cdr3_nt: TGCAGTGCTAGTAGTTTCCACGACCAGTACCAAGAGACCCAGTACTTC
cdr3_aa: CSASSFHDQYQETQYF
d_call: .
j_call: TRBJ2-5
clone_size: .
v_call: TRBV20-1

cdr3_nt: TGTGCCAGCAGAACTGGACTAGGCGGCACAGATACGCAGTATTTT
cdr3_aa: CASRTGLGGTDTQYF
d_call: TRBD2
j_call: TRBJ2-3
clone_size: .
v_call: TRBV7-2

cdr3_nt: TGTGCCACCAGCAGAGATCTTCCCGGGGAGCTGTTTTTT
cdr3_aa: CATSRDLPGELFF
d_call: .
j_call: TRBJ2-2
clone_size: .
v_call: TRBV15

cdr3_nt: TGCGCCAGCAGCTTGGTCGCAGGCGGGAATAATGAAAAACTGTTTTTT
cdr3_aa: CASSLVAGGNNEKLFF
d_call: .
j_call: TRBJ1-4
clone_size: .
v_call: TRBV5-1

cdr3_nt: TGTGCCAGCAGTTCAATGAACCCCTACGAGCAGTACTTC
cdr3_aa: CASSSMNPYEQYF
d_call: .
j_call: TRBJ2-7
clone_size: .
v_call: TRBV28

cdr3_nt: TGCGCCAGCAGCCCAACCTGGATTGGGGGCTACGAGCAGTACTTC
cdr3_aa: CASSPTWIGGYEQYF
d_call: .
j_call: TRBJ2-7
clone_size: .
v_call: TRBV4-1

cdr3_nt: TGTGCCAGCAGCTTATTGGGAACCGGGACCCCAACCTATACGCAGTATTTT
cdr3_aa: CASSLLGTGTPTYTQYF
d_call: .
j_call: TRBJ2-3
clone_size: .
v_call: TRBV7-9

cdr3_nt: TGCAGCGTACAAGACCGAGAGACCCAGTACTTC
cdr3_aa: CSVQDRETQYF
d_call: .
j_call: TRBJ2-5
clone_size: .
v_call: TRBV29-1

cdr3_nt: TGTGCCAGCAGCTCGCGACTAGCGGGGGGGAGGTCTGGGGCCAACGTCCTGACTTTC
cdr3_aa: CASSSRLAGGRSGANVLTF
d_call: TRBD2
j_call: TRBJ2-6
clone_size: .
v_call: TRBV5-6

cdr3_nt: TGCAGTGCTAGAGCTCACATGACTCTCTCCCCCTACGAGCAGTACTTC
cdr3_aa: CSARAHMTLSPYEQYF
d_call: .
j_call: TRBJ2-7
clone_size: .
v_call: TRBV20-1

cdr3_nt: TGTGCCATCAGTTATAGGACAGGAGATGGCTACACCTTC
cdr3_aa: CAISYRTGDGYTF
d_call: TRBD1
j_call: TRBJ1-2
clone_size: .
v_call: TRBV10-3

cdr3_nt: TGTGCCAGCAGCTTATCAGGGCCCACAGATACGCAGTATTTT
cdr3_aa: CASSLSGPTDTQYF
d_call: .
j_call: TRBJ2-3
clone_size: .
v_call: TRBV7-2

cdr3_nt: TGTGCCAGCAGCCAAGCGTCACAGTTTAACTATGGCTACACCTTC
cdr3_aa: CASSQASQFNYGYTF
d_call: .
j_call: TRBJ1-2
clone_size: once
v_call: TRBV14

cdr3_nt: TGCGCCAGCAGCCAAGACAAGTTAGCGGGGGGGACCCAGTACTTC
cdr3_aa: CASSQDKLAGGTQYF
d_call: TRBD2
j_call: TRBJ2-5
clone_size: few
v_call: TRBV4-1

cdr3_nt: TGTGCCAGCAGGGGGGACAATGAGCAGTTCTTC
cdr3_aa: CASRGDNEQFF
d_call: .
j_call: TRBJ2-1
clone_size: .
v_call: TRBV6-6

cdr3_nt: TGTGCCAGCAGTGAGCCGCCGGGACAGACCTCCTACAATGAGCAGTTCTTC
cdr3_aa: CASSEPPGQTSYNEQFF
d_call: TRBD1
j_call: TRBJ2-1
clone_size: .
v_call: TRBV6-2/TRBV6-3

cdr3_nt: TGTGCCTGGAGTGATCTGGGGATCGGGGCCAGAGATACGCAGTATTTT
cdr3_aa: CAWSDLGIGARDTQYF
d_call: .
j_call: TRBJ2-3
clone_size: .
v_call: TRBV30

cdr3_nt: TGTGCCAGCAGCGTAGAGGCCGAGTTCAATACCTACGAGCAGTACTTC
cdr3_aa: CASSVEAEFNTYEQYF
d_call: .
j_call: TRBJ2-7
clone_size: .
v_call: TRBV9

cdr3_nt: TGCAGTGCTAGAGATTCGGGGACAGGGGGCTCTGGGGCCAACGTCCTGACTTTC
cdr3_aa: CSARDSGTGGSGANVLTF
d_call: TRBD1
j_call: TRBJ2-6
clone_size: .
v_call: TRBV20-1

cdr3_nt: TGTGCCAGCAGGGGCAGAGAATCTGGGGCCAACGTCCTGACTTTC
cdr3_aa: CASRGRESGANVLTF
d_call: .
j_call: TRBJ2-6
clone_size: .
v_call: TRBV2

cdr3_nt: TGTGCCAGCAGTGATACGACTAGCCCCACAGATACGCAGTATTTT
cdr3_aa: CASSDTTSPTDTQYF
d_call: TRBD2
j_call: TRBJ2-3
clone_size: .
v_call: TRBV25-1